A single sample gave rise to the 24 T cell receptor beta chains below, sequenced in a study of a mutant IDH1 vaccine in newly diagnosed glioma. Generated by immunoSEQ multiplex PCR, the TCRdb table keeps only in-frame clones and is missing some. The sample lists roughly 68,000 clones; about four fifths were seen once. The time point was: baseline, week 1 (first vaccination visit). Treatment indicated: pre-vaccination baseline after standard-of-care therapy. The specimen comprised PBMCs, sampled from a glioma patient treated with radiotherapy, temozolomide or both. Every receptor here comes from a man aged 50 to 59 with glioma.

This clone was observed once. J is TRBJ1-1 and V is TRBV30, with D possibly TRBD1 on 5 matching bases. With 5 bases removed from V and 5 bases from J, the gap between germline ends came to 18 bases. The CDR3 has 14 residues. Germline loops: CDR1 GTSNPN, CDR2 SVGIG (reference sequence). For the CDR3, the DNA is TGTGCCTGGGGCCCCGACAGCTTGCGTACTGAAGCTTTCTTT. This codes for CAWGPDSLRTEAFF.

This chain uses TRBV4-3 with TRBJ2-1, with D possibly being TRBD1 (5 bases). V gave up 2 bases and J gave up 8 bases, with 10 bases separating them. The CDR3 is made up of 13 amino acids. Germline CDR1 and CDR2: LGHNA and YSLEER. As DNA, the CDR3 is TGCGCCAGCAGCCAACTAGGGGTTTATGAGCAGTTCTTC. Its protein product is CASSQLGVYEQFF.

This chain links TRBV19 with TRBJ1-3, with D uncertain. The CDR3 has 13 amino acids. The germline V gene has CDR1 LNHDA and CDR2 SQIVND (reference sequence). V lost 3 bases and J lost 4, with 7 bases in between. CDR3 in amino acids: CASSIAVGNTIYF. The CDR3, as DNA: TGTGCCAGTAGTATTGCGGTCGGAAACACCATATATTTT.

This chain uses TRBV5-6 with TRBJ2-1; 11 bases are a match to TRBD2. Germline V gene lookup returns CDR1 SGHDT and CDR2 YYEEEE. J lost 2 bases, V lost 3 bases, and 7 bases had no gene match. The CDR3 totals 17 residues. The CDR3 DNA is TGTGCCAGCAGCTCCAGACTAGCGGGAATGCCCTACAATGAGCAGTTCTTC. This sequence encodes CASSSRLAGMPYNEQFF. The whole variable domain, filled in from reference TRBV5-6 and TRBJ2-1, reads DAGVTQSPTHLIKTRGQQVTLRCSPKSGHDTVSWYQQALGQGPQFIFQYYEEEERQRGNFPDRFSGHQFPNYSSELNVNALLLGDSALYLCASSSRLAGMPYNEQFFGPGTRLTVL.

This chain links TRBV7-9 with TRBJ1-5; tentative D call: TRBD1 (6 bases). The CDR3 consists of 15 residues. The germline V gene encodes CDR1 SEHNR and CDR2 FQNEAQ (reference sequence). V lost 0 bases to trimming and J lost 7 bases, with 13 bases between them. CDR3 protein: CASSLALGDRQPQHF. CDR3 coding DNA: TGTGCCAGCAGCTTAGCGCTAGGCGACAGGCAGCCCCAGCATTTT.

The chain joins TRBV7-9 to TRBJ2-7; either TRBD1 or TRBD2 may fit D (6 bases each). The CDR3 length is 16 residues. The germline CDR1 and CDR2 sequences are SEHNR and FQNEAQ (reference sequence). V lost 1 base and J lost 5, with 18 bases in between. The CDR3 DNA is TGTGCCAGCAGCTTAGGGGCAGGCAAGGGGGGAGACGAGCAGTACTTC. Protein sequence: CASSLGAGKGGDEQYF.

The V call is TRBV5-1, the J call TRBJ2-1, with TRBD2 matching 9 bases. Germline V lookup: CDR1 SGHRS, CDR2 YFSETQ. With V trimmed by 0 bases and J by 4 bases, 5 bases remained unmatched. The CDR3 totals 16 residues. The DNA of the CDR3 is TGCGCCAGCAGCTTGGATCCAGCGGGGGGTTACAATGAGCAGTTCTTC. This codes for CASSLDPAGGYNEQFF.

The rearrangement uses TRBV14 and TRBJ1-1; D ambiguous. CDR1 is SGHDN, CDR2 FVKESK, per germline. The CDR3 spans 12 residues. Trimming cost V 1 base and J 5 bases, with 5 bases left between them. The CDR3 DNA reads TGTGCCAGCAGCCAAGGATGGACTGAAGCTTTCTTT. Amino acids: CASSQGWTEAFF.

This chain joins TRBV10-3 and TRBJ2-3; 11 bases are a match to TRBD1. Losses at the gene ends were 10 bases for V and 4 bases for J; bases not matched to a gene: 22. Germline assignment: CDR1 ENHRY and CDR2 SYGVKD. This CDR3 has 19 residues. CDR3 nucleotide sequence: TGTGCCACCCAGGCCCCCCGGAGGTACGGGACAGGGGGAGCAGATACGCAGTATTTT. This encodes CATQAPRRYGTGGADTQYF.

The chain couples TRBV4-3 to TRBJ2-5, with D perhaps TRBD1 (6 bases). The CDR3 totals 14 residues. The V gene lost 1 base and the J gene lost 5 bases, with 11 bases spanning the gap. Germline CDR1 and CDR2: LGHNA and YSLEER. In DNA, the CDR3 is TGCGCCAGCAGCCAAGCGACAGGTGGGGAGACCCAGTACTTC. Amino acid sequence: CASSQATGGETQYF.

This chain joins TRBV30 and TRBJ1-2; a weak D match, TRBD1 (5 bases). The germline V gene has CDR1 GTSNPN and CDR2 SVGIG (reference sequence). This CDR3 has 12 residues. V was pared by 8 bases and J by 4 bases, with 14 bases between. The CDR3 protein is CAGVGAGYGYTF. The CDR3 bases are TGTGCCGGGGTAGGGGCGGGCTATGGCTACACCTTC.

The CDR3 nucleotides are TGTGCCTGGAAAGGCGGGGCCAACACCGGGGAGCTGTTTTTT. Protein: CAWKGGANTGELFF. The chain joins TRBV30 to TRBJ2-2; a possible D gene is TRBD2 (6 bases). The length of the CDR3 is 14 residues. With 4 bases removed from V and 2 bases from J, the gap between germline ends came to 11 bases. Germline V gene lookup returns CDR1 GTSNPN and CDR2 SVGIG (reference sequence). Using reference TRBV30 and TRBJ2-2 for the parts outside the CDR3, the full variable domain is SQTIHQWPATLVQPVGSPLSLECTVEGTSNPNLYWYRQAAGRGLQLLFYSVGIGQISSEVPQNLSASRPQDRQFILSSKKLLLSDSGFYLCAWKGGANTGELFFGEGSRLTVL.

The V call is TRBV25-1, the J call TRBJ2-3; D is unclear. Germline V gene data show CDR1 as MGHDK and CDR2 as SYGVNS. This CDR3 spans 14 amino acids. Trimming shortened V by 3 bases and J by 0 bases, and 7 bases separated the two germline ends. CDR3 nucleotides: TGTGCCAGCAGTGATAATTGGAGCACAGATACGCAGTATTTT. Translated, it gives CASSDNWSTDTQYF.

The chain recombines TRBV4-1 with TRBJ1-1; D is uncertain. This CDR3 contains 12 residues. CDR1 and CDR2 from the germline V gene are MGHRA and YSYEKL. V lost 5 bases to trimming and J lost 5 bases, with 9 bases between them. CDR3 sequence (DNA): TGCGCCAGCAGCGGAGGATTTACTGAAGCTTTCTTT. Translating gives CASSGGFTEAFF.

The gene calls are TRBV25-1 and TRBJ2-5; 8 bases line up with TRBD1. Germline CDR1 reads MGHDK; CDR2 reads SYGVNS. The V segment lost 3 bases and the J segment 6 bases; nucleotides outside the gene matches: 6. The CDR3 is 14 residues long. The DNA for the CDR3 is TGTGCCAGCAGTGAGCCAGGGGGCCTGAAGACCCAGTACTTC. Protein: CASSEPGGLKTQYF.

The gene calls are TRBV6-5 and TRBJ1-2; D is ambiguous. Trimming took off 2 bases at V and 5 bases at J, with 12 bases between the two ends. CDR3 length: 14 amino acids. Germline V gene sequence: CDR1 MNHEY, CDR2 SVGAGI. CDR3 amino acids: CASSYGIRSYGYTF. The CDR3 DNA follows: TGTGCCAGCAGTTACGGGATCCGGTCGTATGGCTACACCTTC.

The chain uses TRBV18 and TRBJ1-1, with unresolved D. Germline V CDR1 and CDR2: KGHSH, LQKENI. The V end lost 2 bases, the J end lost 0 bases, and 13 bases lay between the germline ends. CDR3 size: 16 residues. The CDR3 spells CASSPSHGGMNTEAFF. CDR3 DNA sequence: TGTGCCAGCTCACCAAGTCACGGAGGGATGAACACTGAAGCTTTCTTT.

This clone was recorded a few times. The chain uses TRBV7-9 and TRBJ2-7, with 7 bases that match TRBD2. V shed 2 bases, J shed 2 bases, and the junction held 3 bases outside the gene matches. The germline CDR1 and CDR2 sequences are SEHNR and FQNEAQ (reference sequence). The CDR3 spans 14 residues. CDR3 DNA sequence: TGTGCCAGCAGCTTAAGTGGGGGGGCCTACGAGCAGTACTTC. It codes for CASSLSGGAYEQYF.

The rearrangement uses TRBV30 and TRBJ2-1; 9 positions agree with TRBD1. V lost 3 bases to trimming and J lost 1 base; unmatched junction nucleotides: 4. Germline assignment: CDR1 GTSNPN and CDR2 SVGIG (reference sequence). The CDR3 runs 15 residues. The CDR3 DNA reads as TGTGCCTGGAGCTCCGGGACAGGGTCCTACAATGAGCAGTTCTTC. Amino acid sequence: CAWSSGTGSYNEQFF.

The chain employs TRBV18 and TRBJ1-1, with unresolved D. The CDR3 has 13 amino acids. CDR1 and CDR2 (germline): KGHSH, LQKENI. Trimming stripped 0 bases from V and 7 bases from J, with 9 bases between. For the CDR3, the DNA is TGTGCCAGCTCACCACCCCCCCACCTTGAAGCTTTCTTT. Amino acid sequence: CASSPPPHLEAFF.

The V call is TRBV18, the J call TRBJ2-3; D gene ambiguous. CDR3 length: 14 amino acids. Germline CDR1 is KGHSH and CDR2 is LQKENI. V was shortened by 1 base and J by 2 bases, with 7 bases between the two germline ends. The CDR3 nucleotides read TGTGCCAGCTCACCACGGGATAACACAGATACGCAGTATTTT. Residues: CASSPRDNTDTQYF.

The J gene is TRBJ1-1, the V gene TRBV2; weak D call: TRBD1 (5 bases). This CDR3 has 14 residues. V lost 7 bases and J 5 bases, leaving 17 bases between the germline ends. Per germline, CDR1 SNHLY and CDR2 FYNNEI. DNA of the CDR3: TGTGCCAGCATTACTGAACGCGGGGGGACTGAAGCTTTCTTT. The encoded protein is CASITERGGTEAFF.

The chain employs TRBV13 and TRBJ1-1; possibly TRBD1 for D (5 bases). This CDR3 is built from 16 residues. From germline, CDR1 is PRHDT and CDR2 FYEKMQ (reference sequence). V was clipped by 5 bases and J by 2 bases, with 18 bases between them. CDR3 coding DNA: TGTGCCAGCAGCCCAAGGGACCCGGGGCAAAACACTGAAGCTTTCTTT. Amino acid sequence: CASSPRDPGQNTEAFF. Full variable domain (missing parts from reference TRBV13 and TRBJ1-1): AAGVIQSPRHLIKEKRETATLKCYPIPRHDTVYWYQQGPGQDPQFLISFYEKMQSDKGSIPDRFSAQQFSDYHSELNMSSLELGDSALYFCASSPRDPGQNTEAFFGQGTRLTVV.

The V gene is TRBV7-8, the J gene TRBJ2-1; D remains unclear. Per germline, CDR1 SGHVS and CDR2 FQNEAQ. V was pared by 5 bases and J by 7 bases, with 15 bases between. This CDR3 spans 14 amino acids. The chain's CDR3 is CASSPPAARNEQFF. The CDR3 coding sequence is TGTGCCAGCAGCCCCCCGGCCGCACGTAATGAGCAGTTCTTC.